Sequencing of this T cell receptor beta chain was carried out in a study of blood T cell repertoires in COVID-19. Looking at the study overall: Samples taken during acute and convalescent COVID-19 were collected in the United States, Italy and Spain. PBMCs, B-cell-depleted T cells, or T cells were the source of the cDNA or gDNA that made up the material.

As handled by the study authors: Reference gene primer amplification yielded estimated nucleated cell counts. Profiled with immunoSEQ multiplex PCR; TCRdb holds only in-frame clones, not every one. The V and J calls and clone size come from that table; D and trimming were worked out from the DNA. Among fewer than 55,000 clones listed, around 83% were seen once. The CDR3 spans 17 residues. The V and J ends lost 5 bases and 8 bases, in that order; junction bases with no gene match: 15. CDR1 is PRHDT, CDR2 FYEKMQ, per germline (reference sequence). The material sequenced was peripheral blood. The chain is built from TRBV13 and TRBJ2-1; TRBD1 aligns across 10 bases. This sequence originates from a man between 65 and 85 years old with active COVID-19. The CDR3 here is CASSNASSTGGRDEQFF. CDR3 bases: TGTGCCAGCAGCAATGCCTCATCGACAGGGGGCAGGGATGAGCAGTTCTTC.